The 21 T cell receptor beta chains reported below all come from one sample, sequenced in a study of regulatory T cells in long-lasting Graves disease. In building TCR beta libraries, iRepertoire HTBI primers were used together with Arm-PCR of CDR3 regions. One entry per CDR3 protein results from TCRdb running MiXCR on the multiplex PCR reads. In the table there are around 450,000 distinct CDR3 sequences, 15% to 20% of which are singletons. The sample's time point: newly diagnosed GD, antithyroid drugs for less than 3 months. PBMC-extracted RNA yielded the TCR library. This sample was also put to use in a study of T cells in Graves' hyperthyroidism and ophthalmopathy.

The source was peripheral blood mononuclear cells (PBMCs), collected at new diagnosis, from a patient treated with antithyroid drugs. Receptor source: a man aged 40-49 years with Graves disease.

J is TRBJ1-2 and V is TRBV10-3; no clear D. V lost 5 bases and J 4 bases, leaving 8 bases between the germline ends. The CDR3 length is 12 residues. Germline V gene data show CDR1 as ENHRY and CDR2 as SYGVKD. The CDR3 bases are TGTGCCATCAGTTCGGACGCCTATGGCTACACCTTC. Its protein product is CAISSDAYGYTF.

This clonotype came up many times. The chain recombines TRBV30 with TRBJ2-7; no reliable D call. CDR1 GTSNPN and CDR2 SVGIG come from the germline V gene (reference sequence). The CDR3 consists of 11 residues. The ends were cut back, 0 bases at V and 3 bases at J, with 3 bases in the middle. CDR3 sequence: CAWSVLYEQYF. The CDR3 DNA reads TGTGCCTGGAGTGTACTCTACGAGCAGTACTTC.

The chain is built from TRBV20-1 and TRBJ2-7; 7 positions match TRBD2. There are 14 residues in the CDR3. V dropped 6 bases and J dropped 0; count of bases not matched to a gene: 8. The germline V gene encodes CDR1 DFQATT and CDR2 SNEGSKA (reference sequence). CDR3: CSAKIAGRSYEQYF. The DNA for the CDR3 is TGCAGTGCCAAGATAGCGGGCCGCTCCTACGAGCAGTACTTC.

The chain links TRBV30 to TRBJ2-2, with D possibly TRBD1 on 7 matching bases. The CDR3 is 14 amino acids. Germline values: CDR1 GTSNPN, CDR2 SVGIG (reference sequence). The CDR3 DNA sequence: TGTGCGCTAACAGGGGTAGGGAGGACCGGGGAGCTGTTTTTT. This encodes CALTGVGRTGELFF. The entire variable domain, with the rest obtained from reference TRBV30 and TRBJ2-2, is as follows: SQTIHQWPATLVQPVGSPLSLECTVEGTSNPNLYWYRQAAGRGLQLLFYSVGIGQISSEVPQNLSASRPQDRQFILSSKKLLLSDSGFYLCALTGVGRTGELFFGEGSRLTVL.

This clonotype was detected ten times or more. The chain recombines TRBV20-1 with TRBJ2-7; 9 bases fit TRBD2. The J segment lost 3 bases and the V segment lost 5 bases, leaving 5 bases of the junction unmatched. The germline V gene encodes CDR1 DFQATT and CDR2 SNEGSKA (reference sequence). The CDR3 length is 13 residues. CDR3 in amino acids: CSAPSGRNYEQYF. The CDR3 DNA sequence: TGCAGTGCTCCGAGCGGGAGGAACTACGAGCAGTACTTC.

V and J are TRBV4-1 and TRBJ1-2, with a possible D match to TRBD1 (6 bases). The CDR3 sequence is 14 residues long. V gave up 4 bases and J gave up 5 bases, with 14 bases separating them. Germline V lookup: CDR1 MGHRA, CDR2 YSYEKL. The CDR3 bases are TGCGCCAGCAGCCGAGTCCGGGACACTTATGGCTACACCTTC. It yields the protein CASSRVRDTYGYTF.

With regard to this clonotype: The limits of the CDR3 on the DNA are not certain, so only TCRdb's listed CDR3 is given. The chain is built from TRBV29-1 and TRBJ1-4; the D call of TRBD1 is as the table states it, not checked on the DNA. The germline gives CDR1 SQVTM, CDR2 ANQGSEA. The CDR3 adds up to 14 amino acids, both ends counted. The CDR3 reads CSELDRQGVKNCFF.

This clonotype has just a few counts. This sequence may be a read error, since a much larger clone differs from it by one base. The chain has TRBV12-3 or TRBV12-4 and TRBJ1-5, with TRBD1 as a possible D gene (6 bases). CDR3 length: 16 residues. The CDR3 loop is CASSPNRVYGNQSQHF. The DNA of the CDR3 is TGTGCCAGCAGCCCGAACAGGGTATATGGGAATCAGTCCCAGCATTTT.

The sample holds many counts of this clonotype. The chain links TRBV6-1 to TRBJ2-7, with D perhaps matching TRBD2 (6 bases). V lost 5 bases to trimming and J lost 2 bases, with 28 bases between them. This CDR3 contains 19 residues. CDR1 MNHNS and CDR2 SASEGT come from the germline V gene. CDR3 loop: CASSPAGISLADRAYEQYF. The CDR3 nucleotides are TGTGCCAGCAGTCCCGCGGGAATCTCGCTGGCGGACCGGGCCTACGAGCAGTACTTC.

Many counts were recorded for this clonotype. The chain joins TRBV28 to TRBJ1-5; unclear D gene. The length of the CDR3 is 13 residues. V was clipped by 8 bases and J by 0 bases, with 8 bases between them. CDR1 and CDR2 from the germline V gene are MDHEN and SYDVKM. The CDR3: CASGSYSNQPQHF. CDR3 sequence (DNA): TGTGCCAGCGGGTCCTATAGCAATCAGCCCCAGCATTTT.

This clonotype has ten or more counts. This sequence joins TRBV7-6 and TRBJ2-3, with TRBD2 matching over 7 bases. This CDR3 has 18 amino acids. The J segment lost 6 bases and the V segment lost 4 bases, leaving 19 bases of the junction unmatched. Germline loops: CDR1 SGHVS, CDR2 FNYEAQ. The CDR3 nucleotides are TGTGCCAGCAGCTCCAGGGAGGGCCAGGCCGATCAAATTGATACGCAGTATTTT. This translates into CASSSREGQADQIDTQYF.

The V gene is TRBV4-1, the J gene TRBJ2-7; either TRBD1 or TRBD2 may fit D (5 bases each). V gave up 0 bases and J gave up 4 bases, with 10 bases separating them. CDR3 length: 14 amino acids. Germline V gene sequence: CDR1 MGHRA, CDR2 YSYEKL. The CDR3 sequence: CASSQDLGRYEQYF. For the CDR3, the DNA is TGCGCCAGCAGCCAAGATCTGGGACGGTACGAGCAGTACTTC.

This clonotype has only a few counts. The genes are TRBV18 and TRBJ2-5; either TRBD1 or TRBD2 may fit D (5 bases each). Trimming removed 3 bases from V and 5 bases from J, with 16 bases in between. Germline CDR1 reads KGHSH; CDR2 reads LQKENI. This CDR3 contains 15 residues. CDR3 residues: CASSPIMGTEETQYF. CDR3 nucleotides: TGTGCCAGCTCACCCATTATGGGGACGGAGGAGACCCAGTACTTC.

This rearrangement joins TRBV7-3 to TRBJ1-1; perhaps TRBD1 as D (5 bases). The CDR3 is made up of 14 amino acids. CDR1 is SGHTA and CDR2 is FQGTGA in the germline V gene. V was cut by 3 bases and J by 4 bases, with 12 bases left in between. The CDR3 sequence is CASSLQGSGTEAFF. In nucleotides, the CDR3 is TGTGCCAGCAGCTTGCAGGGATCGGGCACTGAAGCTTTCTTT.

This clonotype was found many times. V usage is TRBV10-2 and J usage is TRBJ2-7; TRBD2 matches 7 bases. Germline lookup yields CDR1 WSHSY and CDR2 SAAADI. V shed 3 bases and J 0 bases; nucleotides not matched to a gene: 5. The CDR3 consists of 15 residues. CDR3 DNA: TGCGCCAGCAGTGACAGCGGGACCTTCTCCTACGAGCAGTACTTC. Translation gives CASSDSGTFSYEQYF.

There are many counts of this clonotype. The CDR3 region is CASSLVGQETQYF. The CDR3 DNA reads as TGTGCCAGCAGCTTAGTGGGCCAAGAGACCCAGTACTTC. The chain recombines TRBV11-3 with TRBJ2-5; no clear D gene. The CDR3 length is 13 residues. Germline V gives CDR1 SGHNT, CDR2 YENEEA. V was pared by 1 base and J by 1 base, with 4 bases between.

In this sample, this clonotype turned up many times. This sequence joins TRBV6-1 and TRBJ2-7, with 9 nucleotides matching TRBD1. The J segment lost 7 bases and the V segment lost 6 bases, leaving 10 bases of the junction unmatched. The CDR3 is made up of 14 amino acids. The germline gives CDR1 MNHNS, CDR2 SASEGT. This CDR3 is CASSRDRVTDEQYF. In nucleotides, the CDR3 is TGTGCCAGCAGCAGGGACAGGGTAACTGATGAGCAGTACTTC.

The sample holds many counts of this clonotype. The rearrangement links TRBV5-1 to TRBJ2-1; D unresolved. Trimming cost V 6 bases and J 0 bases, with 13 bases left between them. The CDR3 is made up of 15 amino acids. Germline V lookup: CDR1 SGHRS, CDR2 YFSETQ. CDR3 in DNA: TGCGCCAGCACCCTGACTGGCAGCTCCTACAATGAGCAGTTCTTC. Its protein is CASTLTGSSYNEQFF. Full variable domain (outside the CDR3, taken from reference TRBV5-1 and TRBJ2-1): KAGVTQTPRYLIKTRGQQVTLSCSPISGHRSVSWYQQTPGQGLQFLFEYFSETQRNKGNFPGRFSGRQFSNSRSEMNVSTLELGDSALYLCASTLTGSSYNEQFFGPGTRLTVL.

This clonotype has just a few counts. The chain joins TRBV10-2 to TRBJ2-2, with TRBD1 matching 7 bases. CDR1 is WSHSY and CDR2 is SAAADI in the germline V gene. The trim removed 6 bases at V and 0 bases at J, leaving 7 bases unmatched. The CDR3 loop spans 16 amino acids. The DNA of the CDR3 is TGCGCCAGCAGGCCCAGGACAGGATCGAACACCGGGGAGCTGTTTTTT. It is translated as CASRPRTGSNTGELFF.

J is TRBJ2-3 and V is TRBV4-2; D assignment may be TRBD1 or TRBD2 (5 bases each). The germline V and J ends were trimmed by 3 bases and 3 bases, with 16 bases remaining between them. The CDR3 sequence is 16 residues long. Germline-derived CDR1 and CDR2 are LGHNA and YNFKEQ. CDR3 protein: CASSHAGTRETDTQYF. The DNA for the CDR3 is TGTGCCAGCAGCCATGCCGGGACCCGCGAGACAGATACGCAGTATTTT.

In this sample, this clonotype turned up many times. The chain uses TRBV20-1 and TRBJ2-1, with 9 positions matching TRBD2. The CDR3 length is 15 residues. The J segment lost 6 bases and the V segment lost 5 bases, leaving 11 bases of the junction unmatched. The germline gives CDR1 DFQATT, CDR2 SNEGSKA (reference sequence). The CDR3 loop is CSAPRIAGVPNEQFF. CDR3 DNA sequence: TGCAGTGCTCCCCGGATAGCGGGAGTACCCAATGAGCAGTTCTTC.